This T cell receptor beta chain comes out of a study of T cells in localized non-small cell lung cancer. This clone was counted only a few times. Its matching antigen is unknown. Profiled with immunoSEQ multiplex PCR; TCRdb holds only in-frame clones, not every one. The table has thousands of clones, about 28% seen once; the top ten hold around 5%. Study-level results: Uninvolved adjacent lung showed higher T cell clonality than tumor. A median 57 of the top 100 tumor clones appeared in adjacent lung. A single tumor region was sequenced, leaving heterogeneity possible.

Trimming left V 4 bases short and J 2 bases short, with 10 bases between. The CDR3 runs to 14 residues. The germline V gene encodes CDR1 SGHNT and CDR2 YENEEA. The origin of this receptor is a female donor of 60 years or more with stage I lung adenocarcinoma. V and J are TRBV11-3 and TRBJ2-3; D is uncertain. The source was lung tumor tissue, collected before any cancer treatment. The CDR3 DNA is TGTGCCAGCAGCTGGGGTGTAAACACAGATACGCAGTATTTT. It translates to CASSWGVNTDTQYF.